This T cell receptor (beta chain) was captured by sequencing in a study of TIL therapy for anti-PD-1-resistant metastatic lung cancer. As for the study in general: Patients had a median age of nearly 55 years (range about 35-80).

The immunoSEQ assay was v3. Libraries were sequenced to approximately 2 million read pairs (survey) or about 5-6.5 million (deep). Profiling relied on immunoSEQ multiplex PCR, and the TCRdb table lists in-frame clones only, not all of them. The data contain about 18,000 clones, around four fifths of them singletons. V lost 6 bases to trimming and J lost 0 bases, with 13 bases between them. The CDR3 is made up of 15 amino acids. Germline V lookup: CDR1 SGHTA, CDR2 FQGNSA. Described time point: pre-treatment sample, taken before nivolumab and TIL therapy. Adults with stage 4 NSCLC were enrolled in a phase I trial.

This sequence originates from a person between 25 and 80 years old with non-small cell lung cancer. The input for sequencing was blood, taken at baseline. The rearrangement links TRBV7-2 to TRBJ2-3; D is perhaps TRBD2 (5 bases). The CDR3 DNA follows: TGTGCCAGCAGGAGCGGAGGCGGTAGCACAGATACGCAGTATTTT. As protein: CASRSGGGSTDTQYF.